This T cell receptor beta chain was identified in a study of cytomegalovirus exposure and HLA in healthy donors. Study observations and caveats: Association of around 17,000 TCR beta sequences with HLA alleles was found at 0.05 false discovery rate in a later analysis.

The PCR employed 60 Vbeta primers together with 13 Jbeta primers. The repertoire was sequenced with immunoSEQ multiplex PCR; TCRdb's copy has only in-frame clones and lacks some. The listing contains about 77,000 clones. Comment on this clone: Its antigen remains unknown.

The germline V gene encodes CDR1 LNHDA and CDR2 SQIVND (reference sequence). The CDR3 length is 14 residues. V lost 6 bases and J lost 7; bases outside the gene matches: 6. The J gene is TRBJ1-4, the V gene TRBV19, with TRBD1 matching over 9 bases. Sample: PBMCs. This TCR derives from a man in his forties or fifties in good health and CMV-seropositive. CDR3 bases: TGTGCCAGTAGGCTACAGGGGGCGGGTGAAAAACTGTTTTTT. It codes for CASRLQGAGEKLFF.